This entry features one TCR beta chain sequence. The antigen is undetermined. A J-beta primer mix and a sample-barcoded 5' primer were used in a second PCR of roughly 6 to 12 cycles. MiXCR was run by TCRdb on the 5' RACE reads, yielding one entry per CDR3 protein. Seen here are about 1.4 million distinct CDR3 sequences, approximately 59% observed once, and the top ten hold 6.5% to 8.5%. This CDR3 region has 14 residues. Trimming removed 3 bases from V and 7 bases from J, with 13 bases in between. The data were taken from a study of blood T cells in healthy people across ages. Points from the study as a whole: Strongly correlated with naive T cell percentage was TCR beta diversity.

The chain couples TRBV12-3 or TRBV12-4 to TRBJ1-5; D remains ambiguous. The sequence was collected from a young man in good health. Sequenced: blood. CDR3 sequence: CASSLGAVRQPQHF. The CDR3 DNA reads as TGTGCCAGCAGTTTGGGCGCAGTCAGGCAGCCCCAGCATTTT.